This paragraph covers one TCR beta chain sequence. Antigen unknown. A much larger clone differs by one base, so this may be a read error. The library came from three nested PCR rounds adapted from ARM-PCR protocols. TCRdb re-analysed the multiplex PCR reads in MiXCR, keeping a single row per CDR3 protein. The sample includes approximately 47,000 distinct CDR3 sequences, 55% to 65% of them seen just once. This record belongs to a study of tumor and adjacent non-tumor tissue in lung cancer. Notes on the study in general: TCR diversity was significantly greater in tumor than normal lung tissue.

No cell sorting was done before RNA was extracted from the tissue. The normal lung tissue was taken more than 3 cm from the tumor edge. The sample taken for sequencing was distant non-tumor lung tissue. This TCR came from an older woman with non-small cell lung cancer.

This CDR3 is CVSSPGLGRVYGYTF. DNA for the CDR3: TGTGTCAGCAGCCCTGGGCTGGGGCGAGTCTATGGCTACACCTTC. V gene TRBV7-3 combines with J gene TRBJ1-2, with D possibly being TRBD1 (5 bases). Germline V gene data show CDR1 as SGHTA and CDR2 as FQGTGA. This CDR3 is 15 amino acids long.